This record looks at one T cell receptor (beta chain) sequence and its context. Its antigen is currently not known. No base qualities exist here, and no much larger clone lies one base off it. These data come from a study of Tregs in tolerant kidney transplant recipients (dated by TCRdb to about 2019). For the study in its entirety: Before combined kidney and bone marrow transplantation, this study identified donor-specific regulatory T cells using TCRbeta sequencing and then followed those same cells after transplant. In a few healthy controls, several methods of expanding Tregs specific for an allogeneic donor were compared by TCRbeta repertoire sequencing.

The CDR3 goes from the cysteine to the phenylalanine over 14 residues. Of all the DNA, just the CDR3 is kept, 42 bases in frame from base 1. After removal of 5 bases from V and 2 bases from J, the junction retains 4 bases not matched to a gene. The germline V gene yields KGHSH for CDR1 and LQKENI for CDR2. Results the study describes overall, beyond this receptor: Expanding Tregs with activated donor B cells appeared to identify the most biologically relevant and donor-specific TCRbeta repertoire. Although technical replication error seemed to be minimal, the question of biological reproducibility was not addressed directly. Because the study included only a small number of patients, the results must be confirmed in larger populations and under other immunosuppression protocols.

Thawed PBMCs were FACS-sorted into unstimulated Tregs (CD4+CD25+CD127-), CD4+ non-Tregs (CD4+CD25-), CD4 cells and CD8 cells. Blood from healthy controls was obtained either from healthy volunteers or as purchased buffy coats. Healthy control blood was separated into PBMCs by Ficoll density gradient and cryopreserved, and patient PBMCs were collected both before and after transplant. Genomic DNA was extracted from sorted cells with the QIAGEN DNeasy Blood and Tissue Kit for TCRbeta CDR3 sequencing. High-throughput TCRbeta CDR3 sequencing, which included PCR amplification with bias correction and internal controls, was done commercially through immunoSEQ. The study's own analysis went as follows. Unique productive TCRbeta sequences were defined by CDR3 nucleotide sequence where primers matched, and otherwise by CDR3 amino acid sequence together with Vbeta and Jbeta genes. Sorting error was corrected by removing sequences shared between sorted populations at a frequency ratio of 2:1 or less, and the remaining shared sequences were assigned to the higher population. Donor-reactive sequences were defined as at least 5-fold expanded in CFSE-low cells versus unstimulated cells, with frequency of at least 0.01% in CFSE-low cells. Jensen-Shannon divergence calculated on the top 100 TCRbeta sequences ranked by frequency was used to measure repertoire divergence. When a sample had multiple sequencing runs, each run was corrected for sorting error separately and the runs were then pooled. TCRdb took over this immuneACCESS table, retaining in-frame rearrangements with V and J assigned. Such tables are incomplete; in checked studies, under half of the missing clones stem from an unresolved V gene, and the remainder is unexplained. The D gene and trimming were derived from the DNA, and the V and J assignments and clone size from that table. The sample has more than 95,000 clones on record, roughly 92% of them singletons. The leading ten clones occupy more than 0.5% of the sample.

The specimen sequenced was CD4+ T cells from blood. The receptor was isolated from a human donor in good health. The rearrangement joined TRBV18 to TRBJ1-2, with 8 middle bases fitting TRBD1. In nucleotides, the sequence is TGTGCCAGCTCAATGGACAGGGTGAACTATGGCTACACCTTC. The translation is CASSMDRVNYGYTF.